This entry features one T cell receptor beta chain sequence. Its antigen is not known. This sample stems from a study of PD-1 blockade in classical Hodgkin lymphoma. Overall study context: Once every 2 weeks, patients received intravenous nivolumab at 3 mg/kg.

The table came from immunoSEQ multiplex PCR; TCRdb's copy has only in-frame clones and leaves some out. This table has tens of thousands of clones, 81% appearing once. Germline CDR1 MDHEN, CDR2 SYDVKM. The CDR3 spans 15 residues. V shed 5 bases and J shed 1 base, with 12 bases lying between them. The study, taken as a whole, reports: Complete responders matched newly diagnosed patients in baseline diversity. The origin of the repertoire differences remains undefined, with disease activity or prior therapy as possible causes. Compared with healthy donors, newly diagnosed patients reportedly showed lower baseline TCR diversity.

The time point denotes: cycle 4 day 1 (C4D1), after 5 to 7 weeks of nivolumab. After autologous stem cell transplantation all patients relapsed, and prior brentuximab vedotin exposure differed between cohorts. The chain employs TRBV28 and TRBJ1-5; possibly TRBD1 for D (5 bases). The specimen comprised peripheral blood mononuclear cells (PBMCs), sampled before the fourth cycle of nivolumab. This clonotype was sampled from a human donor with classical Hodgkin lymphoma. The CDR3 nucleotides are TGTGCCAGCAGTGGGGGACCGCCGAGCAATCAGCCCCAGCATTTT. It codes for CASSGGPPSNQPQHF.